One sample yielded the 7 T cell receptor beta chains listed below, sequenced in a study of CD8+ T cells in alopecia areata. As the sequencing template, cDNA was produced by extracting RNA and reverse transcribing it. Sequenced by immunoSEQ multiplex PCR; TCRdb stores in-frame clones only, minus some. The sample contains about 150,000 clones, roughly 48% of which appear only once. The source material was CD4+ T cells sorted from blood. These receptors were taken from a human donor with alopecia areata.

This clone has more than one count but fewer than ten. DNA for the CDR3: TGCAGCGTTGCTGGGGCCAACGTCCTGACTTTC. This sequence encodes CSVAGANVLTF. The genes are TRBV29-1 and TRBJ2-6; D remains unclear. Germline V gene data show CDR1 as SQVTM and CDR2 as ANQGSEA. V lost 4 bases and J lost 2, with 0 bases in between. This CDR3 is 11 amino acids long.

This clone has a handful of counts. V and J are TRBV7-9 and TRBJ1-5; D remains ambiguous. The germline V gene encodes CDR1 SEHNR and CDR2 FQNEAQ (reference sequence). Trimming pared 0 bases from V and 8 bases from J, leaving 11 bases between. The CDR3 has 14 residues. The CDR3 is CASSLAAVGEPQHF. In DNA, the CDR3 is TGTGCCAGCAGCTTAGCGGCGGTGGGCGAGCCCCAGCATTTT.

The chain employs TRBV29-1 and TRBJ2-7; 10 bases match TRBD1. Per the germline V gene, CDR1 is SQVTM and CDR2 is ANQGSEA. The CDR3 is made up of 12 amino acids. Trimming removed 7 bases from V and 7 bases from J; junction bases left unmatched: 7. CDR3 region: CSGGDRGWEQYF. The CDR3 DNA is TGCAGCGGAGGGGACAGGGGATGGGAGCAGTACTTC.

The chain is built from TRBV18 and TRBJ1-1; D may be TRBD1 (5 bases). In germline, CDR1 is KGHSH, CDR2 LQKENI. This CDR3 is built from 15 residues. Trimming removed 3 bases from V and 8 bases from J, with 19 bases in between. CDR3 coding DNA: TGTGCCAGCTCACCGTACGGGACGGTCCAGGGAGAAGCTTTCTTT. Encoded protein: CASSPYGTVQGEAFF.

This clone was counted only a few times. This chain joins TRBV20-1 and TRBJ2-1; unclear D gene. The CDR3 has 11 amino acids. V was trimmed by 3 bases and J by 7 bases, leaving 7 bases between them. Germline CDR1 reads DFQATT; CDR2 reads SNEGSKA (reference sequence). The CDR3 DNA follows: TGCAGTGCTAGTCACCAAAATGAGCAGTTCTTC. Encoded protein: CSASHQNEQFF.

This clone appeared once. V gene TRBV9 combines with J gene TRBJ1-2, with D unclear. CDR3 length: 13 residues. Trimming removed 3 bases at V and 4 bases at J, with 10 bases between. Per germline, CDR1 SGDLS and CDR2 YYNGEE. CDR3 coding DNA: TGTGCCAGCAGCGCCGACGGAACCTATGGCTACACCTTC. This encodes CASSADGTYGYTF.

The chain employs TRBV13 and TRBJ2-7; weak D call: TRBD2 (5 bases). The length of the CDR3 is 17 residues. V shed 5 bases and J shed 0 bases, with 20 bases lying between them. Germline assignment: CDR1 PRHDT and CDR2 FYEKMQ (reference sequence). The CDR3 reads CASSPGLRSNPSYEQYF. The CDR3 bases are TGTGCCAGCAGCCCCGGACTGCGATCGAACCCCTCCTACGAGCAGTACTTC.